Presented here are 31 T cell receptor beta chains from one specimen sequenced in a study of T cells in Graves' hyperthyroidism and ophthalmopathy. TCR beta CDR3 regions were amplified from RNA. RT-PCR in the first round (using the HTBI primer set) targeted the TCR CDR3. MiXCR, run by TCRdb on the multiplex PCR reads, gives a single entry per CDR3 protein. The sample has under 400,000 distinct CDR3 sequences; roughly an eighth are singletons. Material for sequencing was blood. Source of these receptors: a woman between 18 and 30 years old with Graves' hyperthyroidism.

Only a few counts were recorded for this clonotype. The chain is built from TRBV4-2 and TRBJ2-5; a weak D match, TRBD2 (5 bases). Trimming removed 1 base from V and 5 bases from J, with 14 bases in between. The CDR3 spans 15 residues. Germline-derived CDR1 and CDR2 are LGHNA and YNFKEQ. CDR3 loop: CASSQGDAGGETQYF. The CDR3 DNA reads TGTGCCAGCAGCCAAGGAGACGCGGGCGGGGAGACCCAGTACTTC.

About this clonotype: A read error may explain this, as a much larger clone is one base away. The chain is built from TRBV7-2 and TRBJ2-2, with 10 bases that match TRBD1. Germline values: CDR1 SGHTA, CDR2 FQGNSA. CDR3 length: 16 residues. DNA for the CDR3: TGTGCCTGCAGCTCACCGGGACAGGGGTTTACCGGGGAGCTGTTTTTT. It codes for CACSSPGQGFTGELFF.

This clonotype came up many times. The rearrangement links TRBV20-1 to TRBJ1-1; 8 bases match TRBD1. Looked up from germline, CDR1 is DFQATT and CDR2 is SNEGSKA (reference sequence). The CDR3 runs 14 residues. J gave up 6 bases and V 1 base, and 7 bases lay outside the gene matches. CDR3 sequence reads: CSARGVTGGSEAFF. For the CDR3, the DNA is TGCAGTGCTAGAGGGGTTACAGGGGGTTCTGAAGCTTTCTTT.

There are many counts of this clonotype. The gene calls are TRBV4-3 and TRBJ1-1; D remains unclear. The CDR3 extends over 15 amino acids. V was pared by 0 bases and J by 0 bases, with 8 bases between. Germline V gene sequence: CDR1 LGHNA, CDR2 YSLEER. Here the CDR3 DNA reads TGCGCCAGCAGCCAAGAGACAACATTGAACACTGAAGCTTTCTTT. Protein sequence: CASSQETTLNTEAFF.

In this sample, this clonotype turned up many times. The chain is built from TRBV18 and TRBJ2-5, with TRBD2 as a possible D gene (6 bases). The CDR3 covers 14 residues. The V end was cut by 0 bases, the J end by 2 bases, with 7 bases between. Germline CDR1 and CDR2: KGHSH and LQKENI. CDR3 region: CASSPPGLQETQYF. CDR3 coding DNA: TGTGCCAGCTCACCACCGGGACTTCAAGAGACCCAGTACTTC.

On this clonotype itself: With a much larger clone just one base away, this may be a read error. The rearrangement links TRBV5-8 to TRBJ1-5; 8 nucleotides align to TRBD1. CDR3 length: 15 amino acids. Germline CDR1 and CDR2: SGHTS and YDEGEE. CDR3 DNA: TGTGTCAGCAGCCCAAAAGGACAGGGAGATCAGCCCCAGCATTTT. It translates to CVSSPKGQGDQPQHF.

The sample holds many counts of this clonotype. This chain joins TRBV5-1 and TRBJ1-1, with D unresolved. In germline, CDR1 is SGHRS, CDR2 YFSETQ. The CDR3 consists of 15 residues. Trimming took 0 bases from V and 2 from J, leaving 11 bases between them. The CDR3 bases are TGCGCCAGCAGCTTGGCCGGGGTTGGCAACACTGAAGCTTTCTTT. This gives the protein CASSLAGVGNTEAFF.

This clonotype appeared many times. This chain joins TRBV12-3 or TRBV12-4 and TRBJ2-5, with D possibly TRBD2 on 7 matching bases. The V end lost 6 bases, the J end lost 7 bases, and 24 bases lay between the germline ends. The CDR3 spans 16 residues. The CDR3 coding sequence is TGTGCCAGCAGACTAAACCGAGGGGGGGCCGGAGGGACCCAGTACTTC. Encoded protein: CASRLNRGGAGGTQYF.

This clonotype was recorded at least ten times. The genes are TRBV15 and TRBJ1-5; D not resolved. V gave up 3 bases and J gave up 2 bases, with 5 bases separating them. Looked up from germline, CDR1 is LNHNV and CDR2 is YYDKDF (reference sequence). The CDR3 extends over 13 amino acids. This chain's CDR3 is CATSSMRNQPQHF. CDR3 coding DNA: TGTGCCACCAGCAGTATGCGCAATCAGCCCCAGCATTTT.

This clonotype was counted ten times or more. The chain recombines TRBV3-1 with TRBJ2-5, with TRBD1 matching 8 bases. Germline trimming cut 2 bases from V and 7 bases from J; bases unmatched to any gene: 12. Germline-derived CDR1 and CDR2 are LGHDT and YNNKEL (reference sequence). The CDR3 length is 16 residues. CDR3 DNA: TGTGCCAGCAGCCAAATCCGGACAGGGCCTTTCGGGACCCAGTACTTC. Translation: CASSQIRTGPFGTQYF.

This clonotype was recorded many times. Here the CDR3 reads CASSEVGRGIGGYTF. The CDR3 DNA reads TGTGCCAGCAGTGAAGTGGGGCGAGGGATCGGTGGCTACACCTTC. V is TRBV6-1 and J is TRBJ1-2; D possibly corresponds to TRBD1 (5 bases). The V and J ends lost 1 base and 7 bases respectively, with 16 bases between them. The CDR3 is 15 residues long. Looked up from germline, CDR1 is MNHNS and CDR2 is SASEGT.

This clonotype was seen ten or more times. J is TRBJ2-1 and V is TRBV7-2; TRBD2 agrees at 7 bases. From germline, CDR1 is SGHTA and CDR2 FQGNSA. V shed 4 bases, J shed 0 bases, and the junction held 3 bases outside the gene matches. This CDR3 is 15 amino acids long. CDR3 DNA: TGTGCCAGCAGCTCCGGGACTATCTCCTACAATGAGCAGTTCTTC. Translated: CASSSGTISYNEQFF.

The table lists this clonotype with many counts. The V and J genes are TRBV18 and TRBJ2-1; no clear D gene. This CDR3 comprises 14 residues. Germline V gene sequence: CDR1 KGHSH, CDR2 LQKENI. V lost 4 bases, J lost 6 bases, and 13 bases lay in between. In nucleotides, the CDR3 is TGTGCCAGCTCACTTACCCGGGCCGGCAATGAGCAGTTCTTC. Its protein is CASSLTRAGNEQFF.

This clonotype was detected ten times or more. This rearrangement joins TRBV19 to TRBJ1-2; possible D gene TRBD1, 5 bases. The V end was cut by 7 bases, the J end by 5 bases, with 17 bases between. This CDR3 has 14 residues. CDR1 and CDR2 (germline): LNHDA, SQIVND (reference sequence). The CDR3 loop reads CASKRAGTLYGYTF. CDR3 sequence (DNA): TGTGCCAGTAAACGGGCCGGGACGCTTTATGGCTACACCTTC.

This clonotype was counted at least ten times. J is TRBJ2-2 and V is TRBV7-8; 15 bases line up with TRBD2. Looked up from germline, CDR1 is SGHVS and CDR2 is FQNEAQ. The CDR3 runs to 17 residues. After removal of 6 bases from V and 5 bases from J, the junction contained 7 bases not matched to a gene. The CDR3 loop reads CASRSGLAGGPTGELFF. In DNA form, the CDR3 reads TGTGCCAGCAGATCCGGACTAGCGGGAGGGCCAACCGGGGAGCTGTTTTTT.

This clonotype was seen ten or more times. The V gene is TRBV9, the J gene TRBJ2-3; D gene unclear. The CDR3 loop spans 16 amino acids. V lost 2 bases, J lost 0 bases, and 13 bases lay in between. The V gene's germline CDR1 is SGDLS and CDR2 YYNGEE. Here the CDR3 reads CASSVRLDASTDTQYF. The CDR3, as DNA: TGTGCCAGCAGCGTCCGACTTGACGCGAGCACAGATACGCAGTATTTT. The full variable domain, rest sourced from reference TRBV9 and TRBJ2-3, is DSGVTQTPKHLITATGQRVTLRCSPRSGDLSVYWYQQSLDQGLQFLIQYYNGEERAKGNILERFSAQQFPDLHSELNLSSLELGDSALYFCASSVRLDASTDTQYFGPGTRLTVL.

The CDR3 region is CASSLEGTGGRKGGYTF. Written as DNA, the CDR3 is TGTGCCAGCAGTTTGGAAGGGACAGGGGGCCGGAAGGGCGGCTACACCTTC. The V gene is TRBV28, the J gene TRBJ1-2, with 12 nucleotides matching TRBD1. There are 17 residues in the CDR3. The V gene's germline CDR1 is MDHEN and CDR2 SYDVKM. Germline trimming cut 3 bases from V and 8 bases from J; bases unmatched to any gene: 13.

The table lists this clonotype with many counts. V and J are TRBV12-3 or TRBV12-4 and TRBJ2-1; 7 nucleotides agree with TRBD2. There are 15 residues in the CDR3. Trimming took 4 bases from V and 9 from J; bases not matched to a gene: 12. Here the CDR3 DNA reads TGTGCCAGCAGTTCCTGGCGGGAGCCGTTGAGTGAGCAGTTCTTC. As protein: CASSSWREPLSEQFF.

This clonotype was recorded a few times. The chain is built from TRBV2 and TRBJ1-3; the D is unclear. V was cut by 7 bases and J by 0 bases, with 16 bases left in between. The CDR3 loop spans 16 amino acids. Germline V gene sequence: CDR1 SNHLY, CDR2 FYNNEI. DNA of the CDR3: TGTGCCAGCAAAAGGTCCACCCTGAGCTCTGGAAACACCATATATTTT. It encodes CASKRSTLSSGNTIYF. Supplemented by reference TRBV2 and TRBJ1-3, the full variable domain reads EPEVTQTPSHQVTQMGQEVILRCVPISNHLYFYWYRQILGQKVEFLVSFYNNEISEKSEIFDDQFSVERPDGSNFTLKIRSTKLEDSAMYFCASKRSTLSSGNTIYFGEGSWLTVV.

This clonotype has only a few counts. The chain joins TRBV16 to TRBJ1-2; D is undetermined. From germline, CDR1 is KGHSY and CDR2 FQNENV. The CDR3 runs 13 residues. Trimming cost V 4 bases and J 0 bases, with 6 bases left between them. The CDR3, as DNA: TGTGCCAGCAGCCTATACCCTAACTATGGCTACACCTTC. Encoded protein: CASSLYPNYGYTF. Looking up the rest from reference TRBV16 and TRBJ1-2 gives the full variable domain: GEEVAQTPKHLVRGEGQKAKLYCAPIKGHSYVFWYQQVLKNEFKFLISFQNENVFDETGMPKERFSAKCLPNSPCSLEIQATKLEDSAVYFCASSLYPNYGYTFGSGTRLTVV.

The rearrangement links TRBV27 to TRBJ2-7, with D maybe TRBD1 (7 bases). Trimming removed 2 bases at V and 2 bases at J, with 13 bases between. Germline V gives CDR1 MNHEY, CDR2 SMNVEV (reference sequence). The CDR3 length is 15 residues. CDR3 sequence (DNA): TGTGCCAGCAGTTTACCAGGAGGGGGCCCCTACGAGCAGTACTTC. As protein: CASSLPGGGPYEQYF.

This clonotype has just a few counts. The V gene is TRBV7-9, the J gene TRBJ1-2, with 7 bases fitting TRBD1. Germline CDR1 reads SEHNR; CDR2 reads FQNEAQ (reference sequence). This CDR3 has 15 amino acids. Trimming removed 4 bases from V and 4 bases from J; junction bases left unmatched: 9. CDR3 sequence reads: CASSSSDRLGYGYTF. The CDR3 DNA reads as TGTGCCAGCAGCTCATCGGACAGGCTGGGCTATGGCTACACCTTC.

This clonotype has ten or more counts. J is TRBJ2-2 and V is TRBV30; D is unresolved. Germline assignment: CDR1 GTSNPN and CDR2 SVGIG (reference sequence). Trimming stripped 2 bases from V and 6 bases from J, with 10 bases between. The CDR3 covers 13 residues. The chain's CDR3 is CAWSLWTPGELFF. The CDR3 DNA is TGTGCCTGGAGTCTATGGACCCCCGGGGAGCTGTTTTTT.

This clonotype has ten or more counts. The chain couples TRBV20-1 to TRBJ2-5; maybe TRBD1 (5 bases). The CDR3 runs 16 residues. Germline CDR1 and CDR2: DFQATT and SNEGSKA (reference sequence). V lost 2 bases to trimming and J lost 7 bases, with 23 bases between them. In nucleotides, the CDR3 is TGCAGTGCTAGACCGAGACAGCGACTGGCCCCCTGGACCCAGTACTTC. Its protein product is CSARPRQRLAPWTQYF.

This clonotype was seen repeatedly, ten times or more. CDR3 sequence reads: CASGKTLTGAGANVLTF. Here the CDR3 DNA reads TGTGCCAGCGGCAAGACCTTGACAGGGGCTGGGGCCAACGTCCTGACTTTC. The V gene is TRBV5-8, the J gene TRBJ2-6; TRBD1 agrees at 8 bases. Per the germline V gene, CDR1 is SGHTS and CDR2 is YDEGEE. This CDR3 spans 17 amino acids. V dropped 7 bases and J dropped 2; count of bases not matched to a gene: 11.

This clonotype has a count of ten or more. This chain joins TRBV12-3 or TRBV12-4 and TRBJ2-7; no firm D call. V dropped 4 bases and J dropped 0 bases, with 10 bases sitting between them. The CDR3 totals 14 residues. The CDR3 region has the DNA TGTGCCAGCAGTTCGACGTTCGGCTCCTACGAGCAGTACTTC. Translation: CASSSTFGSYEQYF.

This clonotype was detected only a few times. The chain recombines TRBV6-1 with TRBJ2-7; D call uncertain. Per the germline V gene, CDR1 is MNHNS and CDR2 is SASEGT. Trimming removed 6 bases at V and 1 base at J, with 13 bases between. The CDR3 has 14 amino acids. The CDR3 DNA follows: TGTGCCAGCAGACTCCACTCGTCTTCCTACGAGCAGTACTTC. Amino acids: CASRLHSSSYEQYF.

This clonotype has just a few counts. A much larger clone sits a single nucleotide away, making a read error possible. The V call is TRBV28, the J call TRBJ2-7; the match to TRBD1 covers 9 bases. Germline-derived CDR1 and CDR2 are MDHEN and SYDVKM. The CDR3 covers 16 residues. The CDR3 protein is CASSFLDRGFSYERYF. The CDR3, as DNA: TGTGCCAGCAGTTTTTTGGACAGGGGATTTTCCTACGAGCGGTACTTC.

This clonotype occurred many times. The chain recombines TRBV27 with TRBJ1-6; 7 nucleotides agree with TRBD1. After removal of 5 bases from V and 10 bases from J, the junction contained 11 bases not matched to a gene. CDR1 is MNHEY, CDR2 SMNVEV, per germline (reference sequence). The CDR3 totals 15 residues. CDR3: CASSLKTGLNSPLHF. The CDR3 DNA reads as TGTGCCAGCAGTCTTAAGACAGGGCTTAACTCACCCCTCCACTTT.

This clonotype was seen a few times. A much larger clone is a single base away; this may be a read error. The chain's CDR3 is CASSWDSSFYGHTF. The CDR3 bases are TGTGCCAGCAGTTGGGACAGCTCCTTCTATGGCCACACCTTC. This rearrangement joins TRBV6-2 or TRBV6-3 to TRBJ1-2; 7 nucleotides match TRBD1. The CDR3 totals 14 residues. Germline CDR1 and CDR2: MNHEY and SVGEGT.

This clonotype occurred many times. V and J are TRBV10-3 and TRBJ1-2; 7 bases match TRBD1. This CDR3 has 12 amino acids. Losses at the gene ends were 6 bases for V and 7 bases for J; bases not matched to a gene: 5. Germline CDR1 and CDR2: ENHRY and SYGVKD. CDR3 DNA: TGTGCCATCAGGGGGACAGAAGCTGGCTACACCTTC. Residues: CAIRGTEAGYTF.